This T cell receptor beta chain is drawn from a study of cytomegalovirus exposure and HLA in healthy donors. Study information: Previous work identified 90 million to 130 million unique TCR beta sequences from roughly 170 million T cells. Across under 450 genotyped donors, 65% to 90% landed in the Caucasian-associated ancestry cluster. Study-wide findings and caveats: Sequencing artifact likely explains a cluster of highly shared sequence variants.

Remarks on this clone: Its antigen remains unknown.

This PCR relied on a set of 60 Vbeta primers and 13 Jbeta primers. Using immunoSEQ multiplex PCR, the repertoire was profiled, and TCRdb retains in-frame clones only, with some absent. The data show 100,000 to 150,000 clones, around 83% seen once. The V end lost 6 bases, the J end lost 2 bases, and 3 bases lay between the germline ends. Germline CDR1 is WNHNN and CDR2 is SYGVQD (reference sequence). The CDR3 contains 11 residues. This sequence was found in a man in his forties or fifties in good health and CMV-seronegative. The chain uses TRBV10-1 and TRBJ2-3; D gene unclear. Sequencing was performed on PBMCs. The CDR3 loop reads CASRYTDTQYF. DNA for the CDR3: TGCGCCAGCAGGTACACAGATACGCAGTATTTT.